The rows below give T cell receptor beta chains drawn from one sample of a study of T cell repertoires in cytomegalovirus infection. TCRdb reprocessed the reads via MiXCR and lists one record per CDR3 protein. The data hold some 400,000 distinct CDR3 sequences, with 30% to 40% observed a single time. The specimen was PBMCs. All receptors come from a human donor in good health (CMV status not recorded). Some clones in this sample may be carry-over from other donors' samples. The CDR3 runs from the conserved cysteine through the conserved F or W. The order of the fields is D gene, clone size, J gene, V gene, CDR3 protein, CDR3 DNA. The D gene is left open where the match is weak. Clone size is stated in some rows and not others, as once, few, many or a class when expanded.

NA | NA | TRBJ2-5 | TRBV6-6 | CASSYGWGRGVEETQYF | TGTGCCAGCAGTTACGGCTGGGGGCGAGGGGTGGAAGAGACCCAGTACTTC
NA | few | TRBJ1-1 | TRBV7-6 | CASTVSLGTEAFF | TGTGCCAGCACCGTCAGCCTGGGCACTGAAGCTTTCTTT
NA | NA | TRBJ1-6 | TRBV12-3/TRBV12-4 | CASSFTGKHNSPLHF | TGTGCCAGCAGCTTCACAGGGAAGCATAATTCACCCCTCCACTTT
TRBD2 | few | TRBJ2-1 | TRBV6-1 | CASRGTSVSRQFF | TGTGCCAGCCGAGGGACTAGCGTCAGCAGGCAGTTCTTC
TRBD1 | many | TRBJ2-1 | TRBV5-8 | CASRADRPYNEQFF | TGTGCCAGCAGGGCGGACAGGCCCTACAATGAGCAGTTCTTC
TRBD2 | NA | TRBJ2-3 | TRBV6-4 | CASSPTSGGGDTQYF | TGTGCCAGCAGTCCCACTAGCGGGGGAGGGGATACGCAGTATTTT
NA | NA | TRBJ2-7 | TRBV9 | CASSVGSGGGYEQYF | TGTGCCAGCAGCGTAGGATCAGGGGGAGGCTACGAGCAGTACTTC
TRBD1 | few | TRBJ1-2 | TRBV12-3/TRBV12-4 | CASSPGDSALLVYGYTF | TGTGCCAGCAGCCCGGGGGACAGTGCCCTTTTGGTCTATGGCTACACCTTC
NA | NA | TRBJ2-7 | TRBV6-5 | CASSSMGGGRRNEQYF | TGTGCCAGCAGTTCCATGGGGGGGGGCAGGCGCAACGAGCAGTACTTC
NA | NA | TRBJ1-1 | TRBV11-2 | CASSPGGEGWATEAFF | TGTGCCAGCAGCCCCGGTGGGGAGGGATGGGCCACTGAAGCTTTCTTT
NA | NA | TRBJ1-1 | TRBV7-9 | CASSHQAAMNTEAFF | TGTGCCAGCAGCCACCAGGCGGCAATGAACACTGAAGCTTTCTTT
NA | NA | TRBJ2-5 | TRBV20-1 | CSARDSNQETQYF | TGCAGTGCTAGAGACAGCAACCAAGAGACCCAGTACTTC
NA | many | TRBJ1-2 | TRBV7-8 | CASSLVLQTSQKRISGYGYTF | TGTGCCAGCAGCTTAGTCCTACAAACATCACAAAAGAGAATCTCTGGTTATGGCTACACCTTC
NA | few | TRBJ2-3 | TRBV20-1 | CSDLGGGITDTQYF | TGCAGTGATCTAGGTGGCGGGATTACAGATACGCAGTATTTT
TRBD1 | NA | TRBJ1-2 | TRBV5-1 | CASSSGTGEANYGYTF | TGCGCCAGCAGCTCCGGGACAGGGGAGGCTAACTATGGCTACACCTTC
NA | NA | TRBJ2-7 | TRBV6-1 | CASTSSSPYEQYF | TGTGCCAGCACCAGTAGCAGTCCCTACGAGCAGTACTTC
TRBD2 | NA | TRBJ2-1 | TRBV29-1 | CSVEGRRGVGGEQFF | TGCAGCGTTGAAGGTCGTCGGGGGGTAGGAGGTGAGCAGTTCTTC
TRBD1 | few | TRBJ1-6 | TRBV20-1 | CSARVGQGLYNSPLHF | TGCAGTGCTAGAGTGGGACAGGGCCTATATAATTCACCCCTCCACTTT
NA | few | TRBJ2-7 | TRBV10-2 | CASSESKGSGYEQYF | TGCGCCAGCAGTGAGTCGAAAGGGTCGGGGTACGAGCAGTACTTC
TRBD2 | NA | TRBJ2-3 | TRBV10-3 | CAISVAGGLGGDTQYF | TGTGCCATCAGTGTCGCGGGGGGCTTGGGTGGAGATACGCAGTATTTT
TRBD1 | many | TRBJ2-7 | TRBV7-8 | CASSRQGTVPYEQYF | TGTGCCAGCAGCCGCCAGGGGACAGTCCCCTACGAGCAGTACTTC
NA | NA | TRBJ1-1 | TRBV27 | CASSLSLGGTEAFF | TGTGCCAGCAGTTTATCGCTCGGGGGGACTGAAGCTTTCTTT
NA | NA | TRBJ1-5 | TRBV19 | CASSIFRRDINQPQHF | TGTGCCAGTAGTATATTTAGGCGGGACATAAATCAGCCCCAGCATTTT
NA | many | TRBJ2-1 | TRBV7-3 | CASSLNGGSSYNEQFF | TGTGCCAGCAGCTTAAATGGCGGTAGCTCCTACAATGAGCAGTTCTTC
NA | once | TRBJ1-4 | TRBV14 | CASSPYRASNEKLFF | TGTGCCAGCAGCCCCTACAGGGCGTCTAATGAAAAACTGTTTTTT
TRBD2 | NA | TRBJ2-1 | TRBV24-1 | CATSDYLAGAGSSYNEQFF | TGTGCCACCAGTGATTATCTAGCGGGGGCCGGTAGCTCCTACAATGAGCAGTTCTTC
NA | NA | TRBJ1-5 | TRBV20-1 | CSATFGAGQPQNF | TGCAGTGCAACCTTCGGGGCTGGGCAGCCCCAGAATTTT
NA | NA | TRBJ2-3 | TRBV6-2/TRBV6-3 | CASSFGPPSSTDTQYF | TGTGCCAGCAGTTTCGGGCCCCCGTCTAGCACAGATACGCAGTATTTT
NA | NA | TRBJ1-1 | TRBV5-1 | CASSLAQGLEAFF | TGCGCCAGCAGCTTAGCACAGGGCCTTGAAGCTTTCTTT
NA | few | TRBJ1-6 | TRBV4-1 | CASSQDRQNSPLHF | TGCGCCAGCAGCCAAGATAGGCAGAATTCACCCCTCCACTTT
NA | few | TRBJ1-1 | TRBV7-2 | CASSPRVGTNTEAFF | TGTGCCAGCAGCCCAAGGGTGGGGACGAACACTGAAGCTTTCTTT
NA | NA | TRBJ2-7 | TRBV6-6 | CASSLDGAYEQYF | TGTGCCAGCAGTTTAGACGGTGCCTACGAGCAGTACTTC
NA | few | TRBJ1-5 | TRBV20-1 | CSARGQTDDQPQHF | TGCAGTGCTAGAGGCCAAACCGACGATCAGCCCCAGCATTTT
TRBD2 | NA | TRBJ2-3 | TRBV10-3 | CAISSRLAGGGDTQYF | TGTGCCATCAGTTCGAGACTAGCGGGGGGGGGAGATACGCAGTATTTT
TRBD2 | NA | TRBJ2-1 | TRBV7-2 | CASSPQRGGLNEQFF | TGTGCCAGCAGCCCCCAGCGGGGGGGCCTCAATGAGCAGTTCTTC
NA | NA | TRBJ1-5 | TRBV7-9 | CASSLQGNGQPQHF | TGTGCCAGCAGCTTACAGGGCAACGGTCAGCCCCAGCATTTT
NA | many | TRBJ2-5 | TRBV7-7 | CASSFGEAETQYF | TGTGCTAGCAGCTTTGGGGAGGCGGAGACCCAGTACTTC
NA | few | TRBJ2-3 | TRBV4-3 | CASSQDLMGVDTQYF | TGCGCCAGCAGCCAAGATTTAATGGGGGTGGATACGCAGTATTTT
NA | NA | TRBJ2-7 | TRBV28 | CASSFYGQSSYEQYF | TGTGCCAGCAGTTTTTACGGACAGAGCTCCTACGAGCAGTACTTC
NA | NA | TRBJ1-5 | TRBV30 | CACPGQPQHF | TGTGCCTGCCCCGGGCAGCCCCAGCATTTT
TRBD1 | NA | TRBJ1-2 | TRBV5-1 | CASSVTGDGYTF | TGCGCCAGCAGCGTGACAGGGGATGGCTACACCTTC
TRBD2 | few | TRBJ2-7 | TRBV19 | CASSNSGTRHEQYF | TGTGCCAGTAGTAATAGCGGGACGCGCCACGAGCAGTACTTC
NA | few | TRBJ2-3 | TRBV7-9 | CASSLQGSADTQYF | TGTGCCAGCAGCTTACAGGGGTCGGCAGATACGCAGTATTTT
TRBD1 | NA | TRBJ1-6 | TRBV5-1 | CASSATGFNSPLHF | TGCGCCAGCAGCGCGACAGGGTTCAATTCACCCCTCCACTTT
TRBD1 | many | TRBJ2-1 | TRBV5-5 | CASSIDRVSYNEQFF | TGTGCCAGCAGCATCGACAGGGTCTCCTACAATGAGCAGTTCTTC
NA | NA | TRBJ2-1 | TRBV5-4 | CASSRRRGIIDEQFF | TGTGCCAGCAGCCGCCGTCGGGGGATAATCGATGAGCAGTTCTTC
NA | few | TRBJ2-3 | TRBV28 | CASSLWGAGTDTQYF | TGTGCCAGCAGTTTGTGGGGCGCGGGCACAGATACGCAGTATTTT
NA | NA | TRBJ2-7 | TRBV4-1 | CASSRIGQRSEQYF | TGCGCCAGCAGCCGGATAGGACAAAGAAGCGAGCAGTACTTC
TRBD2 | many | TRBJ2-6 | TRBV7-2 | CASSFGGAGANVLTF | TGTGCCAGCAGCTTTGGGGGGGCTGGGGCCAACGTCCTGACTTTC
NA | many | TRBJ1-5 | TRBV7-8 | CASSLAMAGVPPQHF | TGTGCCAGCAGCTTAGCGATGGCGGGGGTTCCGCCCCAGCATTTT
TRBD2 | NA | TRBJ2-3 | TRBV7-6 | CSSSLDQRGAQDPQYF | TGTTCCAGCAGCTTAGACCAGCGGGGGGCTCAGGATCCGCAGTATTTT